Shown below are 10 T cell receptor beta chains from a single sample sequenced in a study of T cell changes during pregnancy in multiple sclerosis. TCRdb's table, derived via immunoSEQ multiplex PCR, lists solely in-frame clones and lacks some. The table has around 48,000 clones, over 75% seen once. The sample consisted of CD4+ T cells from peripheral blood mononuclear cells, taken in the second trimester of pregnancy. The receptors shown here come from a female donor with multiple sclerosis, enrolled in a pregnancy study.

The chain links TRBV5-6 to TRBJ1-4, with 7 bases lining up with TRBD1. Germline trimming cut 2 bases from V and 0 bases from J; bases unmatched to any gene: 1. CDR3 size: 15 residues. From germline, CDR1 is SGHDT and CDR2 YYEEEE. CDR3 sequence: CASSLQGSTNEKLFF. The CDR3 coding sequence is TGTGCCAGCAGCTTACAGGGGTCAACTAATGAAAAACTGTTTTTT.

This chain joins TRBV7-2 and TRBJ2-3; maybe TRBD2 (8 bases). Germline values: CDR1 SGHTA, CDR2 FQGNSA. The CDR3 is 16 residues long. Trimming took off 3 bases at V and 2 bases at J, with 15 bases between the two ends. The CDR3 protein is CASSFFSGTVTDTQYF. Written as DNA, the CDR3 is TGTGCCAGCAGCTTTTTTAGCGGGACAGTCACAGATACGCAGTATTTT.

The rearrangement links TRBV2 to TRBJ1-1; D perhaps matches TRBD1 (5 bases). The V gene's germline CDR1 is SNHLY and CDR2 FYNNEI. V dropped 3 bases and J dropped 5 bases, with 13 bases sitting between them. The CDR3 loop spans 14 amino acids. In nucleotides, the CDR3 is TGTGCCAGCAGTGACAAGGGGCTGAGGACTGAAGCTTTCTTT. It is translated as CASSDKGLRTEAFF.

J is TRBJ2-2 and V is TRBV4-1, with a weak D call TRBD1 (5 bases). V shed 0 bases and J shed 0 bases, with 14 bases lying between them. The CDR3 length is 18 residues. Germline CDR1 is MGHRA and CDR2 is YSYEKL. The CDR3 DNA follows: TGCGCCAGCAGCCAAGAGGTCCAGGGTTTCGCGAACACCGGGGAGCTGTTTTTT. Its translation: CASSQEVQGFANTGELFF.

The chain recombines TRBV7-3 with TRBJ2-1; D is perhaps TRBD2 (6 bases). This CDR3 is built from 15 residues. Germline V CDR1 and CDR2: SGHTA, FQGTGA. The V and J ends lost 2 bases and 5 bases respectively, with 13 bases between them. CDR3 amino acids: CASSLGGISHNEQFF. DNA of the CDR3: TGTGCCAGCAGCTTAGGCGGGATTAGCCACAATGAGCAGTTCTTC.

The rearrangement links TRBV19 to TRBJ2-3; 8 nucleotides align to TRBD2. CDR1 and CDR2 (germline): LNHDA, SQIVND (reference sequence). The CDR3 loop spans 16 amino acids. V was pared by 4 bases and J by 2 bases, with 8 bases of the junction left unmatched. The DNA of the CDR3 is TGTGCCAGTAGTAAGGGGCGGGAGGCTTACACAGATACGCAGTATTTT. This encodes CASSKGREAYTDTQYF.

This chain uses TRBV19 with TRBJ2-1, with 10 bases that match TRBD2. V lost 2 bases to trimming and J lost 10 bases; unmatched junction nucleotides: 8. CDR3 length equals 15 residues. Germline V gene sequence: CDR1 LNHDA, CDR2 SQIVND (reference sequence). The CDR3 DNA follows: TGTGCCAGTAGTATAAACTTCCAGGGACTAGCGGAGCAGTTCTTC. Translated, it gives CASSINFQGLAEQFF.

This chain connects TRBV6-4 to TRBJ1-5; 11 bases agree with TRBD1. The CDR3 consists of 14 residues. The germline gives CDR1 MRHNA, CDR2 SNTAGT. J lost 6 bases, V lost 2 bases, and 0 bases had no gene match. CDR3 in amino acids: CASSDGTGGQPQHF. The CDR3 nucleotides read TGTGCCAGCAGTGACGGGACAGGGGGTCAGCCCCAGCATTTT.

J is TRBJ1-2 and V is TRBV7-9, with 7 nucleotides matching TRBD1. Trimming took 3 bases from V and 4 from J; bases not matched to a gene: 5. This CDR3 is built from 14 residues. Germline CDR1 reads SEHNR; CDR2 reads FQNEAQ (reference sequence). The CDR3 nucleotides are TGTGCCAGCAGCTTTACGACAGGGTTCTATGGCTACACCTTC. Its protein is CASSFTTGFYGYTF.

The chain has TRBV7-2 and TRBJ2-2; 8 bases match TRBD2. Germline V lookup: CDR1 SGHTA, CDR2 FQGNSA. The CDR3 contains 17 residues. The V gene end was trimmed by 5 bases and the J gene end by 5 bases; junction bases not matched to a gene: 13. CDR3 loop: CASSPSGGRIRTGELFF. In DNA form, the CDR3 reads TGTGCCAGCAGCCCCTCCGGCGGGAGGATTCGTACCGGGGAGCTGTTTTTT.